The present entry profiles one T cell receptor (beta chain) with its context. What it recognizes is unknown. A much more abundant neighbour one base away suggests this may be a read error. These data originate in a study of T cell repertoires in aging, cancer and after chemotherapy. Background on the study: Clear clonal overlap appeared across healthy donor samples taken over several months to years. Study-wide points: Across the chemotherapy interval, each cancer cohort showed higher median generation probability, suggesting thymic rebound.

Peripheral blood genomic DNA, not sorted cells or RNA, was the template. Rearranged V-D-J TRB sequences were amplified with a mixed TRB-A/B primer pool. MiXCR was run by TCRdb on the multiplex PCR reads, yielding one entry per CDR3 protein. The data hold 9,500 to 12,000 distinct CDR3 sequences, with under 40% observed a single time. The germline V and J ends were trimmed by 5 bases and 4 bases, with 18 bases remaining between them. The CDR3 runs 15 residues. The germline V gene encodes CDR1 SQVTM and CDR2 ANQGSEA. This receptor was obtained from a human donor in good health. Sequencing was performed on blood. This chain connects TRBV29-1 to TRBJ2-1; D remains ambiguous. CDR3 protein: CSVHTVAAGYNEQFF. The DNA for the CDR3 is TGCAGCGTTCACACGGTGGCAGCCGGGTACAATGAGCAGTTCTTC.